This T cell receptor (beta chain) appears in the sequencing data of a study of regulatory T cells. Primers: 52 TRBV forward and 13 TRBJ reverse. Clones were sequenced by immunoSEQ multiplex PCR, and TCRdb holds only the in-frame ones, with some missing. Of 21,000 or so clones listed, approximately 94% are singletons. The germline CDR1 and CDR2 sequences are MGHRA and YSYEKL. CDR3 length: 16 residues. V dropped 0 bases and J dropped 3 bases, with 9 bases sitting between them. The receptor was isolated from a child aged 2-9 years with CD3G deficiency. The chain links TRBV4-1 to TRBJ2-6; possibly TRBD2 for D (6 bases). The sample taken for sequencing was CD8+ T cells sorted from blood. The CDR3 sequence: CASSQDGRVGANVLTF. DNA for the CDR3: TGCGCCAGCAGCCAAGACGGGAGAGTTGGGGCCAACGTCCTGACTTTC.